Listed below are T cell receptor beta chains from one sample, sequenced in a study of T cells in Graves' hyperthyroidism and ophthalmopathy. TCRdb re-called the multiplex PCR reads with MiXCR, one entry per CDR3 protein. The repertoire holds a few hundred thousand distinct CDR3 sequences, around a sixth seen once, with roughly 55% in the top ten. Material: blood. The receptors were sampled from a woman aged 45-65 years with Graves' hyperthyroidism. The CDR3 runs from the conserved cysteine through the conserved F or W. D genes are given only for firm matches. The listing skips clone size in some rows; elsewhere it reads once, few, many or a size class.

many	TRBJ2-7	TRBV20-1	NA	TGCAGTGCCCCTTTGGAACTACAACCCTACGAGCAGTACTTC	CSAPLELQPYEQYF
many	TRBJ2-3	TRBV3-1	NA	TGTGCCAGCAGCCAAGAGAAAGGGATGAAGACAGATACGCAGTATTTT	CASSQEKGMKTDTQYF
many	TRBJ2-1	TRBV5-1	NA	TGCGCCAGCAGCTTGGTGTGGGAGACGAAGAATGAGCAGTTCTTC	CASSLVWETKNEQFF
few	TRBJ1-1	TRBV5-1	TRBD1	TGCGCCAGCAGCCCAGGGACAGGGCTACAATACACTGAAGCTTTCTTT	CASSPGTGLQYTEAFF
NA	TRBJ1-2	TRBV19	NA	TGTGCCAGTAGTATAGTAGGCTCAGGGCTCAACTATGGCTACACCTTC	CASSIVGSGLNYGYTF
many	TRBJ1-1	TRBV7-9	NA	TGTGCCAGCAGCTTAGAGCTCGGCAGCTTGAACACTGAAGCTTTCTTT	CASSLELGSLNTEAFF
few	TRBJ1-2	TRBV27	NA	TGTGCCAGCAGTCCCCAGGGGCACGGCTATGGCTACACCTTC	CASSPQGHGYGYTF
NA	TRBJ1-1	TRBV29-1	NA	TGCAGCGTTAGTGGGGGTCAGACCTTATTTCTCGAATTGAACACTGAAGCTTTCTTT	CSVSGGQTLFLELNTEAFF
many	TRBJ2-2	TRBV7-2	NA	TGTGCCAGCAGCTTATTGGTGGTACCCGGGGAGCTGTTTTTT	CASSLLVVPGELFF
many	TRBJ2-2	TRBV2	TRBD2	TGTGCCAGCAGGGGACTAGCGGGAGAGGCCGGGGAGCTGTTTTTT	CASRGLAGEAGELFF
NA	TRBJ2-5	TRBV19	TRBD2	TGTGCCAGTAGTCGGGTTGGTAGCGGGGGGGAGGAGACCCAGTACTTC	CASSRVGSGGEETQYF
NA	TRBJ1-6	TRBV18	NA	TGTGCCAGCTCATCGGACGCGGGCGACTCACCCCTCCACTTT	CASSSDAGDSPLHF
NA	TRBJ1-5	TRBV6-1	NA	TGTGCCAGCAGTGGGTACCAGGAAAATCAGCCCCAGCATTTT	CASSGYQENQPQHF
many	TRBJ1-1	TRBV7-9	NA	TGTGCCAGCAGCTCCGGCGGGGCGAACACTGAAGCTTTCTTT	CASSSGGANTEAFF
many	TRBJ2-1	TRBV27	TRBD1	TGTGCCAGCAGTCCGGGACAGGGAAACTACAATGAGCAGTTCTTC	CASSPGQGNYNEQFF
NA	TRBJ2-5	TRBV29-1	TRBD2	TGCAGCGTTGTATTTCCCGGGACTAGCACGGAGATAGTTGAGACCCAGTACTTC	CSVVFPGTSTEIVETQYF
NA	TRBJ2-5	TRBV7-9	TRBD2	TGTGCCAGCAGCTCGGGACTAGCGGCCCTCAGGGGGGAGACCCAGTACTTC	CASSSGLAALRGETQYF
NA	TRBJ2-2	TRBV4-1	NA	TGCGCCAGCAGCCAAGGGACTGCCTACACCGGGGAGCTGTTTTTT	CASSQGTAYTGELFF
few	TRBJ1-2	TRBV6-1	NA	TGTGCCAGCAGTGGGGAGGTGACCCACTTCTATGGCTACACCTTC	CASSGEVTHFYGYTF
NA	TRBJ2-1	TRBV10-3	NA	TGTGCCATCAGTGGGTCCACGCGTCCTGAGCAGTTCTTC	CAISGSTRPEQFF
NA	TRBJ2-5	TRBV7-9	TRBD2	TGTGCCAGCAGCCCCCCTCTAGCGGGAGGTGGGGAGACCCAGTACTTC	CASSPPLAGGGETQYF
NA	TRBJ1-5	TRBV20-1	TRBD1	TGCAGTGCGTGGGACAGGGGAAGGGGTCAGCCCCAGCATTTT	CSAWDRGRGQPQHF
many	TRBJ2-7	TRBV12-5	NA	TGTGCTAGTGGTTTGGTATCCGCGCGGGGCGGTAACGAGCAGTACTTC	CASGLVSARGGNEQYF
many	TRBJ2-1	TRBV20-1	TRBD2	TGCAGTGCTAGGGATGACCGGGGGGTTGAGGATGAGCAGTTCTTC	CSARDDRGVEDEQFF
many	TRBJ1-2	TRBV3-1	NA	TGTGCCAGCAGCCAAGAAGTACTGGGAACTGGTGGCTACACCTTC	CASSQEVLGTGGYTF
NA	TRBJ2-7	TRBV2	TRBD1	TGTGCCAGCAATCTAGGGGACAGGGGCAACGAGCAGTACTTC	CASNLGDRGNEQYF
many	TRBJ2-1	TRBV28	TRBD2	TGTGCCAGCAGTAAAGGACTAGCGGGATATAGCTCCTACAATGAGCAGTTCTTC	CASSKGLAGYSSYNEQFF
many	TRBJ2-7	TRBV10-3	TRBD1	TGTGCCATCAGTGAGCCGGGACAGGCCAGCTACGAGCAGTACTTC	CAISEPGQASYEQYF
many	TRBJ1-3	TRBV28	NA	TGTGCCAGCAGATCAGGGGATAAAACTGGAAACACCATATATTTT	CASRSGDKTGNTIYF
many	TRBJ2-3	TRBV2	TRBD2	TGTGCCAGCAGTAGACTAGCGGGCGGGTTCACAGATACGCAGTATTTT	CASSRLAGGFTDTQYF
many	TRBJ1-3	TRBV3-1	NA	TGTGCCAGCAGCCTCAGGGAGGCTGGAAACACCATATATTTT	CASSLREAGNTIYF
many	TRBJ2-7	TRBV18	TRBD1	TGTGCCAGCTCACGTGAAGCAGCCGGGACAGGGGGACACGAGCAGTACTTC	CASSREAAGTGGHEQYF
many	TRBJ2-1	TRBV7-3	NA	TGTGCCAGCAGCTTAACAGACACGGGGAATGAGCAGTTCTTC	CASSLTDTGNEQFF
NA	TRBJ1-2	TRBV20-1	NA	TGCAGTGCTAGAGATCCGGGTCAAGGAGGTTATGGCTACACCTTC	CSARDPGQGGYGYTF
few	TRBJ2-7	TRBV27	TRBD2	TGTGCCAGCAATTCACACGGGGGGAGCTCCTACGAGCAGTACTTC	CASNSHGGSSYEQYF
many	TRBJ2-7	TRBV11-2	NA	TGTGCCAGCAGCTCCTCCGGTACTTTCTCCTACGAGCAGTACTTC	CASSSSGTFSYEQYF
NA	TRBJ2-1	TRBV5-5	NA	TGTGCCAGCAGCTTGGCCCGGCGGGATCCAAAGACTAGCTCCTACAATGAGCAGTTCTTC	CASSLARRDPKTSSYNEQFF
many	TRBJ1-2	TRBV11-3	NA	TGTGCCAGCAGCTTAGGAGTGGGTACTAACTATGGCTACACCTTC	CASSLGVGTNYGYTF
many	TRBJ2-7	TRBV7-9	TRBD1	TGTGCCAGCAGCATACAGGGGGCTTACGAGCAGTACTTC	CASSIQGAYEQYF
few	TRBJ2-1	TRBV6-1	NA	TGTGCCAGCAGTTCCGGACAGCTTTGGGAGGGCAATGAGCAGTTCTTC	CASSSGQLWEGNEQFF
few	TRBJ2-2	TRBV4-1	TRBD1	TGCGCCAGCAGCCACGTGACAGGGGCGGGCGGGGAGCTGTTTTTT	CASSHVTGAGGELFF
NA	TRBJ1-1	TRBV28	NA	TGTGCCAGCAGTTTTAGCGGGGGGCGGAGTACTGAAGCTTTCTTT	CASSFSGGRSTEAFF
many	TRBJ2-1	TRBV20-1	TRBD2	TGCAGTGCAAACAAACTGGGACTAGCGGGAATCGAGCAGTTCTTC	CSANKLGLAGIEQFF
many	TRBJ2-5	TRBV27	TRBD2	TGTGCCAGCAGAGGACTAGCGGCACAAGAGACCCAGTACTTC	CASRGLAAQETQYF
NA	TRBJ2-4	TRBV6-9	NA	TGTGCCAGCAGTTACATGGGGGGCAGGGGAAACATTCAGTACTTC	CASSYMGGRGNIQYF
NA	TRBJ2-5	TRBV11-3	NA	TGTGCCAGCGGAACCGGGACTTCATCCGGGACCCGGTACTTC	CASGTGTSSGTRYF
many	TRBJ2-7	TRBV7-9	NA	TGTGCCAGCAGCTTCCGGGGTGGGGACTACGAGCAGTACTTC	CASSFRGGDYEQYF
many	TRBJ2-5	TRBV12-3/TRBV12-4	TRBD2	TGTGCCAGCAGTCTCCGGGGCGGGGGGGAGACCCAGTACTTC	CASSLRGGGETQYF
many	TRBJ1-1	TRBV5-1	TRBD1	TGCGCCAGCAGCGGGGGACAGGGAGTATCTAAACCTGAAGCTTTCTTT	CASSGGQGVSKPEAFF
NA	TRBJ1-5	TRBV20-1	TRBD1	TGCAGTGCTAGAGCAGCACAGGGGGATCAGCCCCAGCATTTT	CSARAAQGDQPQHF
few	TRBJ2-3	TRBV27	TRBD2	TGTGCCAGCAGTAGAGCGGGGGTTGATGGCACAGATACGCAGTATTTT	CASSRAGVDGTDTQYF
many	TRBJ1-6	TRBV30	TRBD1	TGTGCCTGGAGTGTGGACAGGGGCAATTCACCCCTCCACTTT	CAWSVDRGNSPLHF
many	TRBJ1-1	TRBV20-1	NA	TGCAGTGCTAACAAGGGGGGAGTCAAGAACACTGAAGCTTTCTTT	CSANKGGVKNTEAFF
many	TRBJ2-3	TRBV12-3/TRBV12-4	TRBD2	TGTGCCAGCAGCTACGGGACTAGCTTGGACGATACGCAGTATTTT	CASSYGTSLDDTQYF
many	TRBJ2-1	TRBV18	NA	TGTGCCAGCTCACCCCAGGGGCAGACCTACAATGAGCAGTTCTTC	CASSPQGQTYNEQFF
few	TRBJ2-1	TRBV5-1	TRBD1	TGCGCCAGCAGCTCCGACAGGGGAAAAACCAATGAGCAGTTCTTC	CASSSDRGKTNEQFF
many	TRBJ1-1	TRBV3-1	NA	TGTGCCAGCAGCCAAAAGAGGAACACTGAAGCTTTCTTT	CASSQKRNTEAFF
few	TRBJ1-3	TRBV6-2/TRBV6-3	NA	TGTGCCAGCCGGGAGGGCTCTGGAAACACCATATATTTT	CASREGSGNTIYF